One and the same sample provided the 18 T cell receptor beta chains below, sequenced in a study of T cells in Graves' hyperthyroidism and ophthalmopathy. TCR beta CDR3 regions were amplified from RNA transcripts. With the HTBI primer set, the TCR CDR3 went through a first round of RT-PCR. TCRdb recomputed calls from the multiplex PCR reads with MiXCR, one row per CDR3 protein. Seen here are around 620,000 distinct CDR3 sequences, 14% observed once, and the top ten hold around 7%. Sequencing was performed on blood. These receptors were taken from a woman aged 18-29 years with Graves' ophthalmopathy.

This clonotype came up many times. CDR3 bases: TGTGCCTGGAGTGCTTTCGGGGGTGGTAGGCAGTACTTC. It encodes CAWSAFGGGRQYF. The chain uses TRBV30 and TRBJ2-7; D is perhaps TRBD2 (6 bases). CDR1 and CDR2 from the germline V gene are GTSNPN and SVGIG (reference sequence). The CDR3 is made up of 13 amino acids. Trimming left V 1 base short and J 9 bases short, with 16 bases between.

This clonotype was observed many times. The J gene is TRBJ1-2, the V gene TRBV27; 10 bases fit TRBD1. Germline V lookup: CDR1 MNHEY, CDR2 SMNVEV (reference sequence). V lost 3 bases, J lost 3 bases, and 4 bases stayed unmatched. The CDR3 has 15 amino acids. CDR3 bases: TGTGCCAGCAGTTTCCGACAGGGGGCGGACTATGGCTACACCTTC. This encodes CASSFRQGADYGYTF.

Remarks on this clonotype: This may arise from a read error, as a much more abundant clone is one base away. CDR3 residues: CASSVEGHYTGELLF. The CDR3, as DNA: TGTGCCAGCAGCGTAGAGGGCCACTACACCGGGGAGCTGCTTTTT. The chain is built from TRBV9 and TRBJ2-2; D is perhaps TRBD2 (5 bases). The CDR3 is 15 amino acids. Germline V gives CDR1 SGDLS, CDR2 YYNGEE. Full variable domain (remainder filled in from reference TRBV9 and TRBJ2-2): DSGVTQTPKHLITATGQRVTLRCSPRSGDLSVYWYQQSLDQGLQFLIQYYNGEERAKGNILERFSAQQFPDLHSELNLSSLELGDSALYFCASSVEGHYTGELLFGEGSRLTVL.

The table lists this clonotype with a few counts. The chain links TRBV20-1 to TRBJ2-5, with 7 positions matching TRBD2. The V gene's germline CDR1 is DFQATT and CDR2 SNEGSKA (reference sequence). The CDR3 is 16 residues long. The trim removed 4 bases at V and 6 bases at J, leaving 17 bases unmatched. The CDR3 protein is CSANPLGLERRKTQYF. The CDR3 bases are TGCAGTGCTAACCCCCTCGGACTAGAAAGGAGGAAGACCCAGTACTTC.

This clonotype showed up many times. The chain carries TRBV6-2 or TRBV6-3 and TRBJ2-2, with 8 nucleotides matching TRBD2. Germline V gene lookup returns CDR1 MNHEY and CDR2 SVGEGT. The length of the CDR3 is 16 residues. The trim removed 6 bases at V and 4 bases at J, leaving 10 bases unmatched. CDR3 DNA sequence: TGTGCCAGCAGCCCCACCGGGAGGGCCCTCACCGGGGAGCTGTTTTTT. Its protein product is CASSPTGRALTGELFF.

This clonotype was seen more than once but under ten times. J is TRBJ2-7 and V is TRBV29-1; D gene unclear. CDR1 is SQVTM and CDR2 is ANQGSEA in the germline V gene. The CDR3 contains 13 residues. The ends were cut back, 5 bases at V and 9 bases at J, with 20 bases in the middle. CDR3 loop: CSVRAPLAARQYF. The CDR3 DNA follows: TGCAGCGTTCGGGCCCCCCTGGCTGCCAGGCAGTACTTC.

This clonotype was seen many times. V is TRBV18 and J is TRBJ2-7; TRBD1 matches 8 bases. From germline, CDR1 is KGHSH and CDR2 LQKENI. The V segment lost 8 bases and the J segment 4 bases; nucleotides outside the gene matches: 10. The CDR3 covers 14 residues. The CDR3: CASSPTGTGYEQYF. CDR3 coding DNA: TGTGCCAGCAGCCCCACCGGGACAGGATACGAGCAGTACTTC.

The chain links TRBV5-1 to TRBJ2-7; TRBD2 matches at 10 bases. The CDR3 is 16 amino acids. The germline gives CDR1 SGHRS, CDR2 YFSETQ. The ends lost 4 bases at V and 5 bases at J; junction bases unmatched: 12. The CDR3 loop reads CASSPYSGGSPHEQYF. The CDR3 nucleotides read TGCGCCAGCAGCCCCTATAGCGGGGGGTCCCCCCACGAGCAGTACTTC.

This clonotype was recorded many times. The chain carries TRBV27 and TRBJ2-7, with D tentatively TRBD2 (7 bases). CDR1 is MNHEY and CDR2 is SMNVEV in the germline V gene (reference sequence). V lost 2 bases and J lost 2, with 13 bases in between. This CDR3 contains 15 residues. The CDR3 here is CASSLRGGGTYEQYF. As DNA, the CDR3 is TGTGCCAGCAGTTTAAGGGGAGGGGGGACCTACGAGCAGTACTTC.

V and J are TRBV15 and TRBJ2-2; 9 bases map to TRBD2. Germline CDR1 reads LNHNV; CDR2 reads YYDKDF (reference sequence). Trimming at V came to 3 bases and at J to 0 bases, leaving 8 bases not matched to a gene. The CDR3 loop spans 18 amino acids. DNA of the CDR3: TGTGCCACCAGCAGGAAAGCGTCTAGCGGGGCGAACACCGGGGAGCTGTTTTTT. It codes for CATSRKASSGANTGELFF.

Worth noting for this clonotype: A single base separates this from a much larger clone, so it may be a read error. The rearrangement joins TRBV11-2 to TRBJ2-1; 7 positions agree with TRBD2. The germline gives CDR1 SGHAT, CDR2 FQNNGV. V trimming: 5 bases; J trimming: 5 bases; junction bases outside the gene matches: 12. The length of the CDR3 is 16 residues. CDR3 bases: TGTGCCAGCAGCCCAAAGCGGGAATCCGTCCACAATGAGCAGTTCTTC. This sequence encodes CASSPKRESVHNEQFF.

V gene TRBV4-3 combines with J gene TRBJ1-1; 7 bases map to TRBD1. Germline CDR1 reads LGHNA; CDR2 reads YSLEER. Trimming cost V 4 bases and J 6 bases; bases outside gene matches: 8. CDR3 length: 14 residues. This chain's CDR3 is CASSRRAGGAEAFF. Here the CDR3 DNA reads TGCGCCAGCAGCCGCAGGGCAGGGGGGGCTGAAGCTTTCTTT.

In its sample, this clonotype was seen many times. V gene TRBV11-3 combines with J gene TRBJ2-2; D might be TRBD2 (5 bases). CDR1 SGHNT and CDR2 YENEEA come from the germline V gene. The CDR3 runs to 14 residues. Trimming took off 3 bases at V and 4 bases at J, with 9 bases between the two ends. CDR3 nucleotide sequence: TGTGCCAGCAGCTTCATGGGGAGCACCGGGGAGCTGTTTTTT. It yields the protein CASSFMGSTGELFF. The whole variable domain, remainder taken from reference TRBV11-3 and TRBJ2-2, is EAGVVQSPRYKIIEKKQPVAFWCNPISGHNTLYWYLQNLGQGPELLIRYENEEAVDDSQLPKDRFSAERLKGVDSTLKIQPAELGDSAVYLCASSFMGSTGELFFGEGSRLTVL.

This clonotype was picked up many times. This chain links TRBV5-5 with TRBJ2-1, with D perhaps assigned TRBD1 or TRBD2 (6 bases each). CDR3 length: 16 residues. Trimming removed 4 bases from V and 5 bases from J, with 19 bases in between. Germline CDR1 and CDR2: SGHKS and YYEKEE (reference sequence). The CDR3 coding sequence is TGTGCCAGCAGCGTGACCGGGGGCGCGGGCCACAATGAGCAGTTCTTC. Translated: CASSVTGGAGHNEQFF.

This clonotype occurred many times. The rearrangement joins TRBV24-1 to TRBJ2-1, with TRBD1 identical over 7 bases. Looked up from germline, CDR1 is KGHDR and CDR2 is SFDVKD. With 4 bases clipped from V and 11 bases from J, the junction kept 7 bases outside the gene matches. The CDR3 contains 13 residues. The CDR3 DNA follows: TGTGCCACCAGTGAAACAGGACAGGACCAGCAGTTCTTC. Its translation: CATSETGQDQQFF.

The sample holds many counts of this clonotype. The rearrangement uses TRBV28 and TRBJ2-7, with D perhaps matching TRBD2 (6 bases). The CDR3 totals 14 residues. CDR1 and CDR2 from the germline V gene are MDHEN and SYDVKM. V lost 7 bases and J lost 3, with 16 bases in between. The CDR3 nucleotides are TGTGCCAGCAAGCTTAGCGGCACTAGCTACGAGCAGTACTTC. It is translated as CASKLSGTSYEQYF.

This chain links TRBV27 with TRBJ1-2; a possible D gene is TRBD1 (5 bases). Per the germline V gene, CDR1 is MNHEY and CDR2 is SMNVEV (reference sequence). The CDR3 runs 17 residues. V was trimmed by 2 bases and J by 0 bases, leaving 16 bases between them. CDR3 amino acids: CASSLRGGGTPNYGYTF. For the CDR3, the DNA is TGTGCCAGCAGTTTAAGGGGCGGAGGGACCCCTAACTATGGCTACACCTTC.

V gene TRBV27 combines with J gene TRBJ1-1; 12 nucleotides align to TRBD1. J lost 1 base, V lost 6 bases, and 6 bases had no gene match. CDR3 length: 16 amino acids. Germline V gene sequence: CDR1 MNHEY, CDR2 SMNVEV (reference sequence). CDR3 sequence reads: CASSDRDRGPNTEAFF. Written as DNA, the CDR3 is TGTGCCAGCAGCGACCGGGACAGGGGGCCGAACACTGAAGCTTTCTTT.